This T cell receptor beta chain was sequenced for a study of OX40 agonist ivuxolimab in advanced cancers. Study at large: Dosing consisted of intravenous ivuxolimab at 0.01 to 10 mg/kg every 2 weeks. Study conclusions and caveats: At doses 0.1 to 3.0 mg/kg, CD4+ and CD8+ clones expanded.

This CDR3 comprises 15 residues. Between the trimmed V and J ends, which lost 6 bases and 4 bases, there was a span of 16 bases. Looked up from germline, CDR1 is MDHEN and CDR2 is SYDVKM. Remarks on this clone: What it binds is not known.

The repertoire was sequenced with immunoSEQ multiplex PCR; TCRdb's copy has only in-frame clones and lacks some. This table has roughly 64,000 clones, roughly 80% appearing once. The starting material was CD4+ or CD8+ T cells sorted from blood, obtained in a trial of the OX40 agonist ivuxolimab. The sequence was collected from an adult with an advanced solid tumor such as melanoma, head and neck, liver or kidney cancer. The V call is TRBV28, the J call TRBJ1-3; a weak D match, TRBD1 (6 bases). The CDR3, as DNA: TGTGCCAGCAGGCTACAGGGAGGTCCCGGAAACACCATATATTTT. This gives the protein CASRLQGGPGNTIYF.